Listed below are T cell receptor beta chains from one sample, sequenced in a study of blood T cell repertoires in COVID-19. The table came from immunoSEQ multiplex PCR; TCRdb's copy has only in-frame clones and leaves some out. The table includes about 230,000 clones, roughly nine tenths detected once. Sequencing was done on a sample of PBMCs or T cells enriched from blood (not recorded which). The source is a woman aged 45 to 65 in a cohort exposed to, infected with or recovered from COVID-19 (not recorded which). Both conserved end residues are part of each CDR3. A D gene is named only where the DNA matches it firmly. Clone size is stated in some rows and not others, as once, few, many or a class when expanded.

TRBJ2-1 | TRBV21-1 | once | NA | TGTGCCAGCAGCAAAGAGGGGCAGTTCTCCTACAATGAGCAGTTCTTC | CASSKEGQFSYNEQFF
TRBJ2-1 | TRBV18 | once | NA | TGTGCCAGCTCACAGGGGGCCTACAATGAGCAGTTCTTC | CASSQGAYNEQFF
TRBJ2-1 | TRBV5-6 | NA | NA | TGTGCCAGCAGCTACCGGGTCCCCGGGGTAAATGAGCAGTTCTTC | CASSYRVPGVNEQFF
TRBJ2-1 | TRBV11-3 | NA | TRBD1 | TGTGCCAGCAGCCCCGGGGACAGGAGGGGCAATGAGCAGTTCTTC | CASSPGDRRGNEQFF
TRBJ2-3 | TRBV4-3 | NA | TRBD2 | TGCGCCAGCAGCCAAGAACAGGTCTGGGCGGGGGGGCCAACAGATACGCAGTATTTT | CASSQEQVWAGGPTDTQYF
TRBJ2-4 | TRBV29-1 | NA | NA | TGCAGCGTTGAGATGGCGGGAAGGAACATTCAGTACTTC | CSVEMAGRNIQYF
TRBJ1-4 | TRBV3-1/TRBV3-2 | NA | NA | TGTGCCAGCAGCCAAGAGGCGGCGAAGAAACTGTTTTTT | CASSQEAAKKLFF
TRBJ1-2 | TRBV9 | NA | NA | TGTGCCAGCAGCCAGGGGAATTATGGCTACACCTTC | CASSQGNYGYTF
TRBJ1-1 | TRBV7-2 | NA | TRBD1 | TGTGCCAGCAGCTCCCGGACAGGGGTGATCACTGAAGCTTTCTTT | CASSSRTGVITEAFF
TRBJ2-7 | TRBV27 | NA | TRBD2 | TGTGCCAGCAGTTTAGGCGGGGGGCCCTACGAGCAGTACTTC | CASSLGGGPYEQYF
TRBJ2-3 | TRBV18 | NA | TRBD2 | TGTGCCAGCTCACCCCGGACTAGCGGCAGCACAGATACGCAGTATTTT | CASSPRTSGSTDTQYF
TRBJ1-4 | TRBV7-8 | NA | NA | TGTGCCAGCAGCCGGGAGGAGGCAACTAATGAAAAACTGTTTTTT | CASSREEATNEKLFF
TRBJ1-2 | TRBV30 | NA | TRBD1 | TGTGCCTGGAGTCCGGGACAGGGAGTCGGGGGCTACACCTTC | CAWSPGQGVGGYTF
TRBJ2-1 | TRBV5-6 | NA | NA | TGTGCCAGCAGCTTATACAATGCACGGGGATTCAATGAGCAGTTCTTC | CASSLYNARGFNEQFF
TRBJ1-1 | TRBV19 | NA | NA | TGTGCCAGTACTAAGCAGGGTCGGTACACTGAAGCTTTCTTT | CASTKQGRYTEAFF
TRBJ2-3 | TRBV3-1/TRBV3-2 | NA | TRBD2 | TGTGCCAGCAGCCAGAGACTAGCGCGCACAGATACGCAGTATTTT | CASSQRLARTDTQYF
TRBJ1-1 | TRBV11-3 | NA | TRBD1 | TGTGCCAGCAGCTTCCAGGGGGACACTGAAGCTTTCTTT | CASSFQGDTEAFF
TRBJ1-1 | TRBV29-1 | NA | NA | TGCAGCGTGGAAACAGGGTGGAACACTGAAGCTTTCTTT | CSVETGWNTEAFF
TRBJ2-2 | TRBV5-4 | NA | TRBD2 | TGTGCCAGCAGCTTGGGCGGGGGGGCCGACACCGGGGAGCTGTTTTTT | CASSLGGGADTGELFF
TRBJ1-2 | TRBV9 | once | NA | TGTGCCAGCAGCGTATCGGGGGAGAAGAATGGCTACACCTTC | CASSVSGEKNGYTF
TRBJ2-3 | TRBV11-3 | NA | NA | TGTGCCAGCAGCTTAGGGCGGGGGCTCCGGGATACGCAGTATTTT | CASSLGRGLRDTQYF
TRBJ1-5 | TRBV6-4 | NA | TRBD1 | TGTGCCAGCAGTACCGGGACAGATAATAGCAATCAGCCCCAGCATTTT | CASSTGTDNSNQPQHF
TRBJ2-2 | TRBV4-2 | NA | NA | TGTGCCAGCAGCCAAGTGTCTAGCGTTACCGGGGAGCTGTTTTTT | CASSQVSSVTGELFF
TRBJ1-1 | TRBV18 | NA | NA | TGTGCCAGCTCACCAGGCAGGTCGGAAGCTTTCTTT | CASSPGRSEAFF
TRBJ1-5 | TRBV19 | NA | NA | TGTGCCAGTAGCCGCGCAGACATTCAGCCCCAGCATTTT | CASSRADIQPQHF
TRBJ2-3 | TRBV6-1 | once | NA | TGTGCCAGCAGTGCCGAGGGTAGCTGGGGGGGCGATACGCAGTATTTT | CASSAEGSWGGDTQYF
TRBJ2-1 | TRBV6-5 | NA | TRBD2 | TGTGCCAGCAGTATCGATTGGGGGGGAACTGAGCAGTTCTTC | CASSIDWGGTEQFF
TRBJ1-3 | TRBV6-5 | NA | NA | TGTGCCAGCATTTTACGCGGCAGTGGAAACACCATATATTTT | CASILRGSGNTIYF
TRBJ1-2 | TRBV19 | NA | TRBD1 | TGTGCCAGTAGTGGACAGGGGAGGCCTTATGGCTACACCTTC | CASSGQGRPYGYTF
TRBJ1-1 | TRBV28 | NA | TRBD1 | TGTGCCAGCAGGGTACAGGGGTTTAACACTGAAGCTTTCTTT | CASRVQGFNTEAFF
TRBJ1-2 | TRBV9 | NA | TRBD1 | TGTGCCAGCAGCGTCCGTGGGGACAGGGCGAGCGGCTACACCTTC | CASSVRGDRASGYTF
TRBJ1-4 | TRBV4-1 | NA | TRBD1 | TGCGCCAGCAGCCAACGGACGGGGACAGGAGAAGGGAGAAAACTGTTTTTT | CASSQRTGTGEGRKLFF
TRBJ1-1 | TRBV7-2 | NA | NA | TGTGCCAGCAGCTTACTTGCAGGGAACACTGAAGCTTTCTTT | CASSLLAGNTEAFF
TRBJ2-5 | TRBV20-1 | NA | NA | TGCAGTGCCGCCCCGGGGGAGACCCAGTACTTC | CSAAPGETQYF
TRBJ1-1 | TRBV7-9 | NA | NA | TGTGCCAGCAGCTTATTAGTGAACACTGAAGCTTTCTTT | CASSLLVNTEAFF
TRBJ1-3 | TRBV7-2 | few | NA | TGTGCCAGCAGCTTAGATCCGGTGAGCTCTGGAAACACCATATATTTT | CASSLDPVSSGNTIYF
TRBJ1-1 | TRBV9 | NA | NA | TGTGCCAGCAGCCCATGGGACACGAGGATGAACACTGAAGCTTTCTTT | CASSPWDTRMNTEAFF
TRBJ2-1 | TRBV15 | NA | NA | TGTGCCACCAGCCGAGCTGAGGGAGGGGGACTATCGGCCTTGCATGAGCAGTTCTTC | CATSRAEGGGLSALHEQFF
TRBJ1-1 | TRBV12-5 | few | NA | TGTGCTAGTGGTTTCTGGACGGAGGAAAACACTGAAGCTTTCTTT | CASGFWTEENTEAFF
TRBJ1-1 | TRBV7-9 | NA | NA | TGTGCCAGCAGCTTAGCCGGGGAGGCAGCTTTCTTT | CASSLAGEAAFF
TRBJ2-4 | TRBV7-2 | once | NA | TGTGCCAGCAGCCCCCGCCCCCGGGGGTTCAAAAACATTCAGTACTTC | CASSPRPRGFKNIQYF
TRBJ1-1 | TRBV4-3 | NA | NA | TGCGCCAGCAGCCAAGATCGCGTGGCTGAAGCTTTCTTT | CASSQDRVAEAFF
TRBJ1-1 | TRBV19 | few | NA | TGTGCCAGTAGTATGGGGCTCAACACTGAAGCTTTCTTT | CASSMGLNTEAFF
TRBJ1-1 | TRBV7-8 | NA | NA | TGTGCCAGCAGCTTAATTTTGGGCGCAGGGCTGATGAACACTGAAGCTTTCTTT | CASSLILGAGLMNTEAFF
TRBJ2-7 | TRBV2 | NA | TRBD1 | TGTGCCAGCAGTGAAGGCCAGGGGGTAGTCTACGAGCAGTACTTC | CASSEGQGVVYEQYF
TRBJ2-5 | TRBV5-4 | NA | NA | TGTGCCAGCAGCACCTGGGGGCTTATAAAAGAGACCCAGTACTTC | CASSTWGLIKETQYF
TRBJ1-2 | TRBV6-5 | NA | NA | TGTGCCAGCAGTTACTCGCCACAGTTCGACGGCTACACCTTC | CASSYSPQFDGYTF
TRBJ2-1 | TRBV24-1 | NA | TRBD2 | TGTGCCACCAGTGATGGAGGAGCGGGGGCCATCAATGAGCAGTTCTTC | CATSDGGAGAINEQFF
TRBJ2-4 | TRBV5-1 | NA | TRBD1 | TGCGCCAGCAGCATCGGACAGGGGGGAAACATTCAGTACTTC | CASSIGQGGNIQYF
TRBJ2-7 | TRBV15 | NA | TRBD2 | TGTGCCACCAGCAGGGGGACTAGCGGGGGCTACGAGCAGTACTTC | CATSRGTSGGYEQYF
TRBJ1-6 | TRBV3-1/TRBV3-2 | NA | NA | TGTGCCAGCAGCCCCGGGACACCCAATTCACCCCTCCACTTT | CASSPGTPNSPLHF
TRBJ1-1 | TRBV14 | NA | TRBD1 | TGTGCCAGCAGCCCATATGCCGGGACAGGAGCTTTCTTT | CASSPYAGTGAFF
TRBJ1-2 | TRBV20-1 | NA | NA | TGCAGTGCTAGTATGGCAGGGATTCACTATGGCTACACCTTC | CSASMAGIHYGYTF
TRBJ2-5 | TRBV10-3 | NA | NA | TGTGCCATCAGACCCTTCGGGGGTGAGACCCAGTACTTC | CAIRPFGGETQYF
TRBJ2-5 | TRBV5-1 | NA | TRBD1 | TGCGCCAGCACGACCGGACAGGGGGCTATTTACCAAGAGACCCAGTACTTC | CASTTGQGAIYQETQYF
TRBJ1-1 | TRBV10-3 | NA | NA | TGTGCCATCAGTAAAGGGGGAATGAACACTGAAGCTTTCTTT | CAISKGGMNTEAFF
TRBJ1-4 | TRBV5-1 | NA | NA | TGCGCCAGCAGCTTCGGCGGTGAACCTAATGAAAAACTGTTTTTT | CASSFGGEPNEKLFF
TRBJ1-5 | TRBV7-2 | NA | NA | TGTGCCAGCAGCCTTCAGGGTCAGGGGCAGCCCCAGCATTTT | CASSLQGQGQPQHF